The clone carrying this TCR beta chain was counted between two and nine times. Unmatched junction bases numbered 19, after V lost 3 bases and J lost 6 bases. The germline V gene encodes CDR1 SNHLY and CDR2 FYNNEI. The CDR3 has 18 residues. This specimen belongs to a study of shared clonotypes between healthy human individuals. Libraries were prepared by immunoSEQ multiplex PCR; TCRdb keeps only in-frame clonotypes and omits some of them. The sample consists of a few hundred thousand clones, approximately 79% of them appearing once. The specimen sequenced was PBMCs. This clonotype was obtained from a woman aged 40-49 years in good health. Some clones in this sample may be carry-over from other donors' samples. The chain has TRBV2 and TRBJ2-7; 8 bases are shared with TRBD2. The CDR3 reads CASSDSMGAGGSSVEQYF. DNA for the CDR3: TGTGCCAGCAGTGACTCCATGGGTGCGGGAGGATCGTCTGTCGAGCAGTACTTC.